These T cell receptor beta chains were read from a single sample in a study of blood T cell repertoires in COVID-19. Assay: immunoSEQ multiplex PCR; the TCRdb copy retains only in-frame clones and omits some. Seen here are 350,000 to 450,000 clones, under 85% observed once, and the top ten hold approximately 5.4%. What was sequenced was PBMCs or T cells enriched from blood (not recorded which). All receptors derive from a woman aged 45-65 years who had recovered from COVID-19. Each CDR3 is given with its conserved first and last residue. D genes are given only for firm matches. Where a row states a size, it is once, few, many or the class of an expanded clone; other rows omit it.

>once|16|TRBD2|TRBV9|TRBJ2-3
CASSLQGLVGGDTQYF
TGTGCCAGCAGCCTACAGGGACTAGTGGGCGGTGATACGCAGTATTTT
>.|13|.|TRBV11-3|TRBJ1-1
CASSPREGTEAFF
TGTGCCAGCAGCCCCCGGGAGGGCACTGAAGCTTTCTTT
>.|14|TRBD1|TRBV5-1|TRBJ1-2
CASSSLQGADGYTF
TGCGCCAGCAGCTCCCTACAGGGGGCAGACGGCTACACCTTC
>.|17|.|TRBV15|TRBJ1-2
CATSREISRGTNYGYTF
TGTGCCACCAGCAGAGAAATTTCGCGGGGGACCAACTATGGCTACACCTTC
>.|13|.|TRBV4-1|TRBJ1-5
CASSTPGNQPQHF
TGCGCCAGCAGCACGCCCGGGAATCAGCCCCAGCATTTT
>.|15|.|TRBV3-1/TRBV3-2|TRBJ1-1
CASSTRATGDTEAFF
TGTGCCAGCAGCACCCGGGCCACCGGGGACACTGAAGCTTTCTTT
>.|17|.|TRBV5-5|TRBJ1-6
CASSPRLLNMVNSPLHF
TGTGCCAGCAGCCCACGACTGCTCAACATGGTTAATTCACCCCTCCACTTT
>.|15|TRBD1|TRBV6-6|TRBJ1-2
CASSPIGQGSYGYTF
TGTGCCAGCAGTCCAATAGGACAGGGAAGCTATGGCTACACCTTC
>.|14|.|TRBV7-2|TRBJ2-3
CASSSSRAIDTQYF
TGTGCCAGCAGCTCTTCGAGGGCGATAGATACGCAGTATTTT
>.|14|.|TRBV19|TRBJ2-3
CASSRFSEGDTQYF
TGTGCCAGTAGTCGATTCTCTGAGGGAGATACGCAGTATTTT
>.|16|TRBD2|TRBV11-3|TRBJ2-7
CASSQGTSGSFNEQYF
TGTGCCAGCAGCCAAGGGACTAGCGGGAGCTTCAACGAGCAGTACTTC
>.|17|.|TRBV19|TRBJ1-6
CASSRSRDTTGNSPLHF
TGTGCCAGTAGCCGTTCCCGGGACACTACCGGTAATTCACCCCTCCACTTT
>.|16|TRBD1|TRBV4-1|TRBJ2-5
CASSQRLGQGGETQYF
TGCGCCAGCAGCCAAAGATTGGGACAGGGCGGGGAGACCCAGTACTTC
>.|16|TRBD2|TRBV4-1|TRBJ2-7
CASSQEARSGRGEQYF
TGCGCCAGCAGCCAAGAGGCCCGCAGCGGGAGAGGTGAGCAGTACTTC
>.|15|.|TRBV7-9|TRBJ2-3
CASSPPFSGSDTQYF
TGTGCCAGCAGCCCCCCGTTTTCGGGTTCAGATACGCAGTATTTT
>once|16|.|TRBV3-1/TRBV3-2|TRBJ1-3
CASSQAGVISGNTIYF
TGTGCCAGCAGCCAGGCCGGGGTGATCTCTGGAAACACCATATATTTT
>.|14|.|TRBV6-5|TRBJ2-5
CASRWGGRGETQYF
TGTGCCAGCCGTTGGGGGGGCAGGGGAGAGACCCAGTACTTC
>.|18|TRBD2|TRBV7-9|TRBJ2-3
CASSLGLAGPTGTDTQYF
TGTGCCAGCAGCTTGGGTCTAGCGGGCCCTACTGGCACAGATACGCAGTATTTT
>.|11|.|TRBV7-9|TRBJ1-1
CASSQGLQAFF
TGTGCCAGCAGCCAGGGACTGCAGGCTTTCTTT
>.|15|.|TRBV4-2|TRBJ1-3
CASSQGRGGGNTIYF
TGTGCCAGCAGCCAGGGCCGCGGGGGGGGGAACACCATATATTTT
>many|17|TRBD1|TRBV2|TRBJ1-3
CASSVRTGTFSGNTIYF
TGTGCCAGCAGTGTGCGGACAGGGACTTTCTCTGGAAACACCATATATTTT
>.|16|TRBD2|TRBV18|TRBJ2-1
CASSPGLAGMGNEQFF
TGTGCCAGCTCACCGGGACTAGCGGGAATGGGGAATGAGCAGTTCTTC
>once|13|.|TRBV10-2|TRBJ2-3
CASSDRSPDTQYF
TGCGCCAGCAGTGATCGGTCCCCAGATACGCAGTATTTT
>.|17|TRBD1|TRBV4-1|TRBJ1-5
CASSQMAGQGSNQPQHF
TGCGCCAGCAGCCAGATGGCGGGACAGGGGAGCAATCAGCCCCAGCATTTT
>few|15|.|TRBV9|TRBJ2-7
CASSAFSGSSYEQYF
TGTGCCAGCAGCGCCTTCAGCGGTAGCTCCTACGAGCAGTACTTC
>.|14|.|TRBV19|TRBJ1-3
CASSRKGTGNTIYF
TGTGCCAGTAGTAGAAAGGGGACAGGAAACACCATATATTTT
>.|15|TRBD1|TRBV7-9|TRBJ1-2
CASSLKHRTGTGYTF
TGTGCCAGCAGCTTAAAACATCGGACAGGGACAGGCTACACCTTC
>once|17|.|TRBV9|TRBJ2-2
CASSPLPQGPNTGELFF
TGTGCCAGCAGCCCCCTCCCCCAGGGTCCGAACACCGGGGAGCTGTTTTTT
>.|14|.|TRBV9|TRBJ1-1
CASSVVASDTEAFF
TGTGCCAGCAGCGTAGTTGCGTCGGACACTGAAGCTTTCTTT
>.|16|TRBD1|TRBV19|TRBJ1-5
CASSIGTGVSNQPQHF
TGTGCCAGTAGTATTGGGACAGGGGTAAGCAATCAGCCCCAGCATTTT
>.|14|.|TRBV5-6|TRBJ2-7
CASSLGGLSYEQYF
TGTGCCAGCAGCTTGGGGGGACTTTCCTACGAGCAGTACTTC
>.|13|.|TRBV12-1|TRBJ1-2
CASSFGQGVGYTF
TGTGCCAGCAGCTTTGGTCAGGGGGTTGGCTACACCTTC
>once|16|TRBD2|TRBV11-2|TRBJ2-7
CASSPFEVAGFGEQYF
TGTGCCAGCAGCCCTTTCGAGGTAGCGGGATTTGGCGAGCAGTACTTC
>once|13|TRBD1|TRBV9|TRBJ1-1
CASRRQGGTEAFF
TGTGCCAGCAGGAGACAGGGCGGCACTGAAGCTTTCTTT
>.|16|.|TRBV19|TRBJ2-1
CASSTETGPTDNEQFF
TGTGCCAGTAGTACGGAGACTGGCCCGACTGACAATGAGCAGTTCTTC
>.|11|.|TRBV20-1|TRBJ1-1
CSARELYEAFF
TGCAGTGCTAGGGAACTATATGAAGCTTTCTTT
>.|16|.|TRBV18|TRBJ1-3
CASSPRGQSSGNTIYF
TGTGCCAGCTCACCACGGGGGCAAAGCTCTGGAAACACCATATATTTT
>.|11|.|TRBV30|TRBJ1-1
CACKVGTEAFF
TGTGCCTGCAAAGTCGGCACTGAAGCTTTCTTT
>.|14|TRBD1|TRBV19|TRBJ1-1
CASMQRQGGTEAFF
TGTGCCAGTATGCAGAGACAGGGCGGCACTGAAGCTTTCTTT
>.|15|.|TRBV19|TRBJ2-2
CASSGGAKWTGELFF
TGTGCCAGTAGTGGCGGTGCAAAATGGACCGGGGAGCTGTTTTTT
>.|13|.|TRBV2|TRBJ2-7
CASSRDTRGEQYF
TGTGCCAGCAGTCGGGACACCCGAGGGGAGCAGTACTTC
>.|16|TRBD1|TRBV9|TRBJ2-2
CASSFRGLEGIGELFF
TGTGCCAGCAGCTTCAGGGGGCTGGAAGGTATCGGGGAGCTGTTTTTT
>.|13|.|TRBV6-5|TRBJ2-7
CASRWTDSYEQYF
TGTGCCAGCAGATGGACAGACTCCTACGAGCAGTACTTC
>.|16|TRBD1|TRBV9|TRBJ1-4
CASSVAGTGSLEKLFF
TGTGCCAGCAGCGTAGCTGGGACAGGGAGCCTCGAAAAACTGTTTTTT
>.|14|TRBD1|TRBV5-1|TRBJ1-6
CASSLGQGDSPLHF
TGCGCCAGCAGCTTGGGCCAGGGGGATTCACCCCTCCACTTT
>once|17|TRBD1|TRBV6-2/TRBV6-3|TRBJ1-6
CASSIPGQGSYNSPLHF
TGTGCCAGCAGTATTCCGGGACAGGGCTCCTATAATTCACCCCTCCACTTT
>.|15|.|TRBV12-5|TRBJ1-5
CASVPPAGPDQPQHF
TGTGCTAGTGTGCCCCCCGCGGGGCCCGATCAGCCCCAGCATTTT
>.|16|TRBD1|TRBV4-3|TRBJ2-3
CASSPRGQGVTDTQYF
TGCGCCAGCAGCCCGAGGGGACAGGGGGTCACAGATACGCAGTATTTT
>.|13|TRBD1|TRBV28|TRBJ1-4
CASSGTGNEKLFF
TGTGCCAGCTCCGGGACAGGGAACGAAAAACTGTTTTTT
>.|15|TRBD2|TRBV5-4|TRBJ2-3
CASSLSSGSADTQYF
TGTGCCAGCAGCTTGAGTAGCGGGAGTGCGGATACGCAGTATTTT
>.|17|TRBD2|TRBV6-6|TRBJ2-2
CASSPLSGGGPRGELFF
TGTGCCAGCAGTCCCCTTAGTGGCGGGGGGCCCAGGGGGGAGCTGTTTTTT